The T cell receptor (beta chain) under discussion was sequenced for a study of STAT5B mutations in CD4+ large granular lymphocyte leukemia. Clones were sequenced by immunoSEQ multiplex PCR, and TCRdb holds only the in-frame ones, with some missing. The table includes some 34,000 clones, around 81% detected once. Points from the study as a whole: Patient CD4-sorted repertoires stayed more clonal than healthy ones after leukemic-clone removal.

As regards this clone: Antigen unknown.

Sequenced sample: CD4+ T cells from blood buffy coats. The clonotype was recovered from a human donor in good health.

This CDR3 reads CASSAEAGYNEQFF. In nucleotides, the CDR3 is TGTGCCAGCAGTGCGGAGGCGGGCTACAATGAGCAGTTCTTC. The J gene is TRBJ2-1, the V gene TRBV6-4; a possible D gene is TRBD2 (5 bases). Germline CDR1 MRHNA, CDR2 SNTAGT. V gave up 4 bases and J gave up 3 bases, with 10 bases separating them. The CDR3 covers 14 residues.